These 6 T cell receptor beta chains were all obtained from the same sample, sequenced in a study of shared clonotypes between healthy human individuals. Libraries were prepared by immunoSEQ multiplex PCR; TCRdb keeps only in-frame clonotypes and omits some of them. This sample carries millions of clones, 95% of them seen once, and the ten largest clones take around 0.13%. The specimen was naive CD4+ T cells sorted from blood. Subset described: CD45RA+ positively selected. The receptors derive from a man in his late teens or twenties in good health.

This sequence joins TRBV4-1 and TRBJ2-5, with D perhaps matching TRBD1 (5 bases). Germline V lookup: CDR1 MGHRA, CDR2 YSYEKL. V was clipped by 2 bases and J by 1 base, with 14 bases between them. This CDR3 is built from 16 residues. The CDR3 sequence: CASSQLGQGPQETQYF. The CDR3 DNA reads TGCGCCAGCAGCCAACTAGGGCAGGGCCCCCAAGAGACCCAGTACTTC.

V and J are TRBV13 and TRBJ2-5, with 10 bases identical to TRBD1. The CDR3 contains 15 residues. V lost 5 bases to trimming and J lost 4 bases; unmatched junction nucleotides: 7. Germline V gene lookup returns CDR1 PRHDT and CDR2 FYEKMQ (reference sequence). CDR3 in DNA: TGTGCCAGCAGCCGAAGGGACAGGGGCGGAGAGACCCAGTACTTC. It yields the protein CASSRRDRGGETQYF.

J is TRBJ2-2 and V is TRBV9; TRBD2 agrees at 11 bases. V shed 3 bases, J shed 1 base, and the junction held 5 bases outside the gene matches. This CDR3 has 17 amino acids. Germline assignment: CDR1 SGDLS and CDR2 YYNGEE. The CDR3 coding sequence is TGTGCCAGCAGCGCCCCTAGCGGGGGGAGGAACACCGGGGAGCTGTTTTTT. Its translation is CASSAPSGGRNTGELFF.

The chain joins TRBV19 to TRBJ1-3; D remains unclear. CDR1 is LNHDA and CDR2 is SQIVND in the germline V gene (reference sequence). CDR3 length: 14 amino acids. V lost 6 bases to trimming and J lost 4 bases, with 13 bases between them. For the CDR3, the DNA is TGTGCCAGTAGCCCCGAGGTGTCCGGAAACACCATATATTTT. Residues: CASSPEVSGNTIYF.

V and J are TRBV7-2 and TRBJ1-3; D call uncertain. The ends were cut back, 6 bases at V and 0 bases at J, with 12 bases in the middle. CDR3 length equals 15 residues. From germline, CDR1 is SGHTA and CDR2 FQGNSA. Here the CDR3 DNA reads TGTGCCAGCAGTTATAAACAGAGCTCTGGAAACACCATATATTTT. Its translation: CASSYKQSSGNTIYF.

The rearrangement joins TRBV12-5 to TRBJ2-7, with TRBD2 identical over 9 bases. This CDR3 contains 18 residues. The V gene end was trimmed by 0 bases and the J gene end by 5 bases; junction bases not matched to a gene: 14. CDR1 and CDR2 (germline): LGHNT, FRNRAP. CDR3 region: CASGLVLEFSGSFDEQYF. For the CDR3, the DNA is TGTGCTAGTGGTTTGGTACTAGAGTTTAGCGGGAGCTTTGACGAGCAGTACTTC.